Listed here are 30 T cell receptor beta chains from one sample, sequenced in a study of blood T cell repertoires in COVID-19. Only in-frame clones appear in the TCRdb table, and some are missing; sequencing was by immunoSEQ multiplex PCR. This sample carries roughly 120,000 clones, roughly 80% of them seen once, and the ten largest clones take about 2.2%. The sequenced sample was peripheral blood. The receptors stem from a man aged 25 to 40 with acute or convalescent COVID-19.

J is TRBJ1-6 and V is TRBV18, with a tentative D call TRBD1 (5 bases). The CDR3 sequence is 14 residues long. V was trimmed by 2 bases and J by 5 bases, leaving 7 bases between them. Germline V CDR1 and CDR2: KGHSH, LQKENI. CDR3 sequence: CASSPSGDNSPLHF. The CDR3 nucleotides read TGTGCCAGCTCACCATCGGGGGATAATTCACCCCTCCACTTT.

This clone is a singleton in its sample. This chain uses TRBV4-2 with TRBJ2-2, with D possibly being TRBD2 (6 bases). The V gene lost 0 bases and the J gene lost 4 bases, with 12 bases spanning the gap. This CDR3 contains 16 residues. From germline, CDR1 is LGHNA and CDR2 YNFKEQ. CDR3: CASSQDPGDRTGELFF. The CDR3 DNA reads TGTGCCAGCAGCCAAGATCCGGGGGATCGCACCGGGGAGCTGTTTTTT.

There are a few counts of this clone. The same CDR3 can be traced to other DNA sequences in this sample. The chain has TRBV6-2 or TRBV6-3 and TRBJ1-5; no definite D call. Trimming removed 6 bases at V and 0 bases at J, with 12 bases between. The CDR3 length is 15 residues. CDR1 is MNHEY and CDR2 is SVGEGT in the germline V gene. CDR3 in DNA: TGTGCCAGCAGCCGCGATAATAATAGCAATCAGCCCCAGCATTTT. It yields the protein CASSRDNNSNQPQHF.

This chain joins TRBV4-2 and TRBJ2-6, with D maybe TRBD2 (6 bases). The germline V and J ends were trimmed by 3 bases and 0 bases, with 18 bases remaining between them. This CDR3 region has 19 residues. Germline V gene data show CDR1 as LGHNA and CDR2 as YNFKEQ. In DNA form, the CDR3 reads TGTGCCAGCAGCCATCCCGGGACTTTCCGAATCTCTGGGGCCAACGTCCTGACTTTC. Translation: CASSHPGTFRISGANVLTF.

The V and J genes are TRBV7-2 and TRBJ1-1, with D possibly being TRBD1 (5 bases). Between the trimmed V and J ends, which lost 1 base and 1 base, there was a span of 7 bases. This CDR3 contains 14 residues. In germline, CDR1 is SGHTA, CDR2 FQGNSA. The CDR3 sequence is CASSLGRENTEAFF. The DNA for the CDR3 is TGTGCCAGCAGCTTAGGCAGGGAGAACACTGAAGCTTTCTTT.

This chain uses TRBV13 with TRBJ1-4; tentative D call: TRBD1 (5 bases). Germline-derived CDR1 and CDR2 are PRHDT and FYEKMQ (reference sequence). V was shortened by 4 bases and J by 4 bases, with 13 bases between the two germline ends. This CDR3 contains 15 residues. In DNA form, the CDR3 reads TGTGCCAGCAGCTACACCAGGGATTTTAATGAAAAACTGTTTTTT. It codes for CASSYTRDFNEKLFF.

The gene calls are TRBV7-2 and TRBJ1-2; 7 bases are a match to TRBD1. Germline V CDR1 and CDR2: SGHTA, FQGNSA. The CDR3 is made up of 14 amino acids. After removal of 5 bases from V and 6 bases from J, the junction contained 9 bases not matched to a gene. CDR3 sequence: CASSTAGTDHGYTF. Here the CDR3 DNA reads TGTGCCAGCAGCACAGCCGGGACAGACCATGGCTACACCTTC.

About this clone: The junction departs from the called germline gene at one end, perhaps through a read error. CDR3 loop: CASSSGTSGHNEQFF. The DNA for the CDR3 is TGTGCTAGCAGCTCCGGGACTAGCGGGCACAATGAGCAGTTCTTC. The rearrangement links TRBV7-7 to TRBJ2-1, with TRBD2 matching over 12 bases. Germline CDR1 SSHAT, CDR2 FNYEAQ (reference sequence). CDR3 length equals 15 residues. Using reference TRBV7-7 and TRBJ2-1 for the parts outside the CDR3, the full variable domain is GAGVSQSPRYKVTKRGQDVTLRCDPISSHATLYWYQQALGQGPEFLTYFNYEAQPDKSGLPSDRFSAERPEGSISTLTIQRTEQRDSAMYRCASSSGTSGHNEQFFGPGTRLTVL.

V and J are TRBV15 and TRBJ2-2, with 8 nucleotides matching TRBD1. Per germline, CDR1 LNHNV and CDR2 YYDKDF (reference sequence). J was trimmed by 2 bases and V by 9 bases; bases with no gene match: 5. The CDR3 loop spans 14 amino acids. This chain's CDR3 is CATTTGGNTGELFF. CDR3 nucleotides: TGTGCCACTACTACAGGGGGAAACACCGGGGAGCTGTTTTTT.

The J gene is TRBJ2-5, the V gene TRBV7-6, with 12 bases lining up with TRBD2. Germline-derived CDR1 and CDR2 are SGHVS and FNYEAQ. The junction had 9 bases not matched to a gene; V was cut back by 5 bases and J by 5 bases. The CDR3 totals 16 residues. Here the CDR3 reads CASSPRTSGTSETQYF. For the CDR3, the DNA is TGTGCCAGCAGCCCACGGACTAGCGGGACTTCGGAGACCCAGTACTTC.

V and J are TRBV6-1 and TRBJ2-1; 9 bases line up with TRBD2. The CDR3 is 17 residues long. Germline V CDR1 and CDR2: MNHNS, SASEGT. The trim removed 2 bases at V and 4 bases at J, leaving 9 bases unmatched. CDR3 bases: TGTGCCAGCAGTGAAAGATCCGGGACTAGCTCATACAATGAGCAGTTCTTC. The encoded protein is CASSERSGTSSYNEQFF.

The V and J genes are TRBV6-5 and TRBJ1-3; possible D gene TRBD1, 5 bases. CDR3 size: 15 residues. Germline assignment: CDR1 MNHEY and CDR2 SVGAGI. The germline V and J ends were trimmed by 6 bases and 12 bases, with 24 bases remaining between them. CDR3 DNA: TGTGCCAGCAGCTCCGACATTGGGGGGATTGCCCTCATATATTTT. Its translation: CASSSDIGGIALIYF.

This clone occurred once. The chain joins TRBV7-8 to TRBJ2-5, with D possibly TRBD2 on 5 matching bases. The V end lost 5 bases, the J end lost 1 base, and 14 bases lay between the germline ends. This CDR3 is built from 15 residues. Germline-derived CDR1 and CDR2 are SGHVS and FQNEAQ. The CDR3: CASSPWPSPQETQYF. In nucleotides, the CDR3 is TGTGCCAGCAGCCCCTGGCCTAGCCCCCAAGAGACCCAGTACTTC. The full variable domain, with the rest looked up from reference TRBV7-8 and TRBJ2-5, is GAGVSQSPRYKVAKRGQDVALRCDPISGHVSLFWYQQALGQGPEFLTYFQNEAQLDKSGLPSDRFFAERPEGSVSTLKIQRTQQEDSAVYLCASSPWPSPQETQYFGPGTRLLVL.

The chain links TRBV12-3 or TRBV12-4 to TRBJ1-1, with D maybe TRBD1 (5 bases). The V end was cut by 11 bases, the J end by 4 bases, with 17 bases between. This CDR3 is 13 amino acids long. The CDR3 sequence: CAQRRGASTEAFF. The CDR3 coding sequence is TGTGCCCAAAGGCGGGGCGCGTCCACTGAAGCTTTCTTT.

This chain joins TRBV15 and TRBJ1-1; D is possibly TRBD1 (5 bases). V lost 0 bases and J lost 5, with 13 bases in between. This CDR3 contains 15 residues. Germline CDR1 and CDR2: LNHNV and YYDKDF (reference sequence). Here the CDR3 reads CATSREAGGGTEAFF. The CDR3 DNA is TGTGCCACCAGCAGAGAGGCTGGGGGGGGGACTGAAGCTTTCTTT.

The chain is built from TRBV12-5 and TRBJ2-1; 7 positions agree with TRBD2. This CDR3 contains 14 residues. The ends lost 3 bases at V and 9 bases at J; junction bases unmatched: 8. CDR1 and CDR2 (germline): LGHNT, FRNRAP. Here the CDR3 reads CASGFSGSQSEQFF. The DNA for the CDR3 is TGTGCTAGTGGTTTTAGCGGGTCCCAAAGTGAGCAGTTCTTC.

The rearrangement uses TRBV6-6 and TRBJ2-5; 8 positions agree with TRBD2. V trimming: 5 bases; J trimming: 2 bases; junction bases outside the gene matches: 7. The CDR3 is 15 residues long. CDR1 is MNHNY, CDR2 SVGAGI, per germline (reference sequence). The CDR3 DNA sequence: TGTGCCAGCAGTGATAGCGGGACGCCACAAGAGACCCAGTACTTC. Protein: CASSDSGTPQETQYF.

The V call is TRBV10-3, the J call TRBJ2-3; tentatively, D is TRBD2 (5 bases). With 2 bases removed from V and 8 bases from J, the gap between germline ends came to 17 bases. Looked up from germline, CDR1 is ENHRY and CDR2 is SYGVKD. The CDR3 sequence is 15 residues long. CDR3 DNA sequence: TGTGCCATCAGTGAGAAGGGTCTAGAGAGGGTTACGCAGTATTTT. This translates into CAISEKGLERVTQYF.

The V and J genes are TRBV6-5 and TRBJ2-1; 13 bases fit TRBD2. The germline V gene has CDR1 MNHEY and CDR2 SVGAGI. V was clipped by 6 bases and J by 10 bases; unmatched bases: 3. The CDR3 extends over 13 amino acids. CDR3 amino acids: CASRLGLAGEQFF. CDR3 nucleotides: TGTGCCAGCAGGCTGGGACTAGCGGGAGAGCAGTTCTTC.

The rearrangement joins TRBV5-4 to TRBJ1-2; D gene uncertain. This CDR3 comprises 14 residues. V lost 4 bases and J lost 6, with 16 bases in between. Germline V lookup: CDR1 SGHNT, CDR2 YYREEE (reference sequence). The DNA of the CDR3 is TGTGCCAGCAGCACCTTTCGGAGACGAGATGGCTACACCTTC. Its translation: CASSTFRRRDGYTF. Full variable domain (remainder filled in from reference TRBV5-4 and TRBJ1-2): ETGVTQSPTHLIKTRGQQVTLRCSSQSGHNTVSWYQQALGQGPQFIFQYYREEENGRGNFPPRFSGLQFPNYSSELNVNALELDDSALYLCASSTFRRRDGYTFGSGTRLTVV.

The chain carries TRBV28 and TRBJ2-1; D not certain. CDR3 size: 13 residues. Trimming shortened V by 7 bases and J by 4 bases, and 11 bases separated the two germline ends. The germline V gene has CDR1 MDHEN and CDR2 SYDVKM. The CDR3 reads CASIDQVYNEQFF. The CDR3 DNA reads as TGTGCCAGCATTGACCAGGTTTACAATGAGCAGTTCTTC.

This chain connects TRBV9 to TRBJ1-1, with 7 bases lining up with TRBD1. The CDR3 sequence is 13 residues long. The germline gives CDR1 SGDLS, CDR2 YYNGEE. V lost 3 bases, J lost 5 bases, and 4 bases stayed unmatched. CDR3 bases: TGTGCCAGCAGCGAGGGGGCGGGTACTGAAGCTTTCTTT. Translated: CASSEGAGTEAFF.

The chain has TRBV11-2 and TRBJ2-3, with D maybe TRBD2 (5 bases). This CDR3 has 17 amino acids. Germline V CDR1 and CDR2: SGHAT, FQNNGV. V lost 2 bases, J lost 2 bases, and 17 bases lay in between. CDR3: CASSLPYRTAPTDTQYF. The CDR3, as DNA: TGTGCCAGCAGCTTACCCTATCGGACTGCCCCCACAGATACGCAGTATTTT. Complete variable domain (other parts from reference TRBV11-2 and TRBJ2-3): EAGVAQSPRYKIIEKRQSVAFWCNPISGHATLYWYQQILGQGPKLLIQFQNNGVVDDSQLPKDRFSAERLKGVDSTLKIQPAKLEDSAVYLCASSLPYRTAPTDTQYFGPGTRLTVL.

The chain couples TRBV3-1 (or the pseudogene TRBV3-2) to TRBJ1-1; D remains ambiguous. The CDR3 runs 12 residues. Trimming took off 4 bases at V and 5 bases at J, with 8 bases between the two ends. The germline V gene has CDR1 LGHDT and CDR2 YNNKEL (reference sequence). The CDR3 region has the DNA TGTGCCAGCAGCCGGGCTGGGACTGAAGCTTTCTTT. Protein: CASSRAGTEAFF.

V is TRBV18 and J is TRBJ1-5, with D hard to call. This CDR3 comprises 14 residues. Germline V lookup: CDR1 KGHSH, CDR2 LQKENI. Trimming removed 2 bases at V and 7 bases at J, with 12 bases between. CDR3: CASSPAGVDQPQHF. The CDR3 DNA is TGTGCCAGCTCACCAGCCGGGGTCGACCAGCCCCAGCATTTT.

V gene TRBV19 combines with J gene TRBJ1-5; 10 bases are shared with TRBD1. V lost 10 bases and J lost 12; bases outside the gene matches: 15. The V gene's germline CDR1 is LNHDA and CDR2 SQIVND (reference sequence). The CDR3 runs 14 residues. The CDR3 DNA sequence: TGTGCCACACACTCTGGACAGGGGGTATGGCTCCAGCATTTT. This codes for CATHSGQGVWLQHF. Combining the CDR3 with reference TRBV19 and TRBJ1-5 gives the whole variable domain DGGITQSPKYLFRKEGQNVTLSCEQNLNHDAMYWYRQDPGQGLRLIYYSQIVNDFQKGDIAEGYSVSREKKESFPLTVTSAQKNPTAFYLCATHSGQGVWLQHFGDGTRLSIL.

The J gene is TRBJ1-1, the V gene TRBV5-6; D possibly corresponds to TRBD1 (6 bases). The CDR3 totals 16 residues. V lost 1 base to trimming and J lost 0 bases, with 13 bases between them. Germline V lookup: CDR1 SGHDT, CDR2 YYEEEE. CDR3 protein: CASSLLGRGVNTEAFF. CDR3 sequence (DNA): TGTGCCAGCAGCTTGCTGGGGAGGGGGGTGAACACTGAAGCTTTCTTT.

The chain has TRBV19 and TRBJ1-4; TRBD1 matches at 9 bases. Trimming removed 7 bases from V and 2 bases from J; junction bases left unmatched: 5. CDR1 and CDR2 from the germline V gene are LNHDA and SQIVND (reference sequence). CDR3 size: 15 residues. In DNA, the CDR3 is TGTGCCAGTACCCGGGGACAGGGCACTAATGAAAAACTGTTTTTT. Amino acids: CASTRGQGTNEKLFF.

The rearrangement joins TRBV7-9 to TRBJ2-4; D may be TRBD1 (5 bases). This CDR3 has 17 residues. V was cut by 5 bases and J by 2 bases, with 19 bases left in between. The germline gives CDR1 SEHNR, CDR2 FQNEAQ (reference sequence). CDR3 amino acids: CASSPQGAVLTKNIQYF. The CDR3 DNA reads TGTGCCAGCAGCCCTCAGGGTGCTGTCCTCACCAAAAACATTCAGTACTTC.

The chain employs TRBV3-1 (or the pseudogene TRBV3-2) and TRBJ2-4, with 12 bases lining up with TRBD2. This CDR3 spans 17 amino acids. Germline V gene lookup returns CDR1 LGHDT and CDR2 YNNKEL (reference sequence). V shed 2 bases, J shed 6 bases, and the junction held 8 bases outside the gene matches. The CDR3 nucleotides read TGTGCCAGCAGCCAAACTAGCGGGGGGCAAGTATCAAACATTCAGTACTTC. Its protein is CASSQTSGGQVSNIQYF.